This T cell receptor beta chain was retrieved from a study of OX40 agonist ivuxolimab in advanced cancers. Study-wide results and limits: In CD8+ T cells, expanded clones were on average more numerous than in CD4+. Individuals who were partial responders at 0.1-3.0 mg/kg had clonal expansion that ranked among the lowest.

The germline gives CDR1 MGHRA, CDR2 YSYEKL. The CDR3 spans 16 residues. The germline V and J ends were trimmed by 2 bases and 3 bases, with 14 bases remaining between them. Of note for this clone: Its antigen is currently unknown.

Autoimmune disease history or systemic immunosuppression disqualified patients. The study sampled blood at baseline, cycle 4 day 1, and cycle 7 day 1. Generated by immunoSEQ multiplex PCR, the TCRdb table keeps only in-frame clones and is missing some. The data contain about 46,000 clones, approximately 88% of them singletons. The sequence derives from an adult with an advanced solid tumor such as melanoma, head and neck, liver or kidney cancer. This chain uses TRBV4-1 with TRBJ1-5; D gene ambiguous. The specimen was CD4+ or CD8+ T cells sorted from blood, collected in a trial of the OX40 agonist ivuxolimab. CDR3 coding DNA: TGCGCCAGCAGCCAAAACCCCATCCTAATCAATCAGCCCCAGCATTTT. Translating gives CASSQNPILINQPQHF.